The clone carrying this T cell receptor (beta chain) was detected only a few times. No antigen is known for it. Produced via immunoSEQ multiplex PCR; TCRdb's table is partial and in-frame only. The sample has around 26,000 clones, about 70% seen once; the top ten hold approximately 3.6%. These data belong to a study of PD-1 blockade in classical Hodgkin lymphoma. The study's findings and limits: Any patient who commenced nivolumab under 1 year after ASCT was excluded. The drivers behind the repertoire differences, possibly disease activity or prior therapy, remain undefined. As was reported, newly diagnosed patients showed lower baseline TCR diversity than healthy donors did. In CD4+ cells, TCR diversity went up significantly by C4D1, but in CD8+ cells it did not.

This CDR3 region has 13 residues. Each patient relapsed following autologous stem cell transplantation, and prior brentuximab vedotin exposure differed. This specimen was peripheral blood mononuclear cells (PBMCs), taken at baseline. The sequence derives from a human donor with classical Hodgkin lymphoma. The chain has TRBV21-1 and TRBJ2-5; the D call in the table, TRBD1, was not verified against the DNA. TRBV21-1 is assigned pseudogene status. CDR3 bases: TGTGCCAGCAGCCCACAGGGGCAAGAGACCCAGTACTTC. This codes for CASSPQGQETQYF.